Below are 12 T cell receptor beta chains sequenced from a single sample in a study of T cell responses to AZD1222 COVID-19 vaccine. Libraries were prepared by immunoSEQ multiplex PCR; TCRdb keeps only in-frame clonotypes and omits some of them. The sample records 130,000 or so clones, about nine tenths being singletons. The specimen was peripheral blood, collected on day 0 of AZD1222 vaccination. The receptor set was obtained from an adult in good health.

This chain connects TRBV5-1 to TRBJ1-4, with D perhaps matching TRBD1 (6 bases). Germline CDR1 is SGHRS and CDR2 is YFSETQ. V was cut by 4 bases and J by 5 bases, with 18 bases left in between. The CDR3 has 16 amino acids. This CDR3 is CASSPSSDRRNEKLFF. CDR3 DNA: TGCGCCAGCAGCCCGTCATCGGACAGACGGAATGAAAAACTGTTTTTT.

The V gene is TRBV20-1, the J gene TRBJ2-5; unclear D gene. V lost 3 bases to trimming and J lost 2 bases, with 4 bases between them. From germline, CDR1 is DFQATT and CDR2 SNEGSKA (reference sequence). The CDR3 sequence is 11 residues long. This CDR3 is CSARIQETQYF. The CDR3 nucleotides are TGCAGTGCTAGGATACAAGAGACCCAGTACTTC.

The chain couples TRBV30 to TRBJ1-2, with D perhaps matching TRBD1 (5 bases). V lost 0 bases to trimming and J lost 5 bases, with 13 bases between them. The length of the CDR3 is 14 residues. CDR1 is GTSNPN and CDR2 is SVGIG in the germline V gene (reference sequence). The DNA for the CDR3 is TGTGCCTGGAGTGTTGCGACAGAGCAGTATGGCTACACCTTC. This translates into CAWSVATEQYGYTF.

The chain couples TRBV11-3 to TRBJ2-1, with no clear D. The CDR3 consists of 14 residues. V lost 2 bases, J lost 5 bases, and 10 bases lay in between. Germline V CDR1 and CDR2: SGHNT, YENEEA. For the CDR3, the DNA is TGTGCCAGCAGCTTATTTGGAAATAACAATGAGCAGTTCTTC. This codes for CASSLFGNNNEQFF.

The rearrangement joins TRBV28 to TRBJ1-2; D gene uncertain. With 5 bases removed from V and 0 bases from J, the gap between germline ends came to 13 bases. Germline V gene data show CDR1 as MDHEN and CDR2 as SYDVKM. The CDR3 runs to 15 residues. CDR3 protein: CASSPVRPANYGYTF. CDR3 DNA: TGTGCCAGCAGTCCAGTTAGGCCAGCTAACTATGGCTACACCTTC.

V gene TRBV7-6 combines with J gene TRBJ2-2; D possibly corresponds to TRBD1 (6 bases). Trimming left V 7 bases short and J 4 bases short, with 22 bases between. Per the germline V gene, CDR1 is SGHVS and CDR2 is FNYEAQ. The CDR3 covers 17 residues. The CDR3 DNA reads as TGTGCCAGCAAGGGGGACGCTGGACCGGGCGGCACCGGGGAGCTGTTTTTT. This encodes CASKGDAGPGGTGELFF. The full variable domain, its missing parts supplied by reference TRBV7-6 and TRBJ2-2, is GAGVSQSPRYKVTKRGQDVALRCDPISGHVSLYWYRQALGQGPEFLTYFNYEAQQDKSGLPNDRFSAERPEGSISTLTIQRTEQRDSAMYRCASKGDAGPGGTGELFFGEGSRLTVL.

The chain recombines TRBV15 with TRBJ2-1; possible D gene TRBD2, 5 bases. This CDR3 contains 14 residues. V gave up 4 bases and J gave up 5 bases, with 12 bases separating them. The germline CDR1 and CDR2 sequences are LNHNV and YYDKDF (reference sequence). As DNA, the CDR3 is TGTGCCACCAGCATGAAGAGGGCCCACAATGAGCAGTTCTTC. It codes for CATSMKRAHNEQFF.

This clone showed up just once. V gene TRBV12-3 or TRBV12-4 combines with J gene TRBJ2-1, with D unresolved. This CDR3 region has 12 residues. The V end lost 4 bases, the J end lost 7 bases, and 8 bases lay between the germline ends. The CDR3 region is CASSWWGNEQFF. The CDR3 DNA reads as TGTGCCAGCAGTTGGTGGGGAAATGAGCAGTTCTTC.

This chain connects TRBV5-6 to TRBJ1-2; D is unresolved. Germline CDR1 is SGHDT and CDR2 is YYEEEE. The CDR3 covers 13 residues. V lost 4 bases, J lost 8 bases, and 15 bases lay in between. The CDR3 DNA is TGTGCCAGCAGCCCCCGGGGAACGGAAGGCTACACCTTC. Translated: CASSPRGTEGYTF.

DNA for the CDR3: TGTGCCAGTAGTCTCAGCTTCCCCCCCACCTCTGGGACTGAAGCTTTCTTT. Encoded protein: CASSLSFPPTSGTEAFF. The chain recombines TRBV19 with TRBJ1-1; D gene uncertain. Germline CDR1 is LNHDA and CDR2 is SQIVND (reference sequence). Trimming removed 5 bases at V and 5 bases at J, with 24 bases between. CDR3 length: 17 amino acids.

CDR3 in DNA: TGTGCCAGCAGCCCCTACTTGAACACTGAAGCTTTCTTT. Residues: CASSPYLNTEAFF. V and J are TRBV7-2 and TRBJ1-1; D uncertain. CDR1 and CDR2 (germline): SGHTA, FQGNSA. V lost 5 bases, J lost 0 bases, and 7 bases lay in between. This CDR3 is built from 13 residues.

About this clone itself: Germline and junction disagree at one end, which may indicate a read error. This sequence joins TRBV6-4 and TRBJ1-2, with D unclear. The CDR3 has 12 amino acids. Germline V gene lookup returns CDR1 MRHNA and CDR2 SNTAGT. The CDR3 sequence is CAGSDPPGGYTF. DNA of the CDR3: TGTGCCGGCAGTGACCCGCCGGGAGGCTACACCTTC.